This T cell receptor beta chain was sequenced in a study of blood T cells in healthy people across ages. Then a second PCR, running roughly 6 to 11 cycles, was carried out with a sample-barcoded 5' primer and a J-beta primer mix. Each cDNA was tagged by a template-switch adaptor containing 12 random nucleotides. TCRdb re-analysed the 5' RACE reads in MiXCR, keeping a single row per CDR3 protein. This sample has about 1.4 million distinct CDR3 sequences, with 59% found just once. There were at least 6 micrograms of total RNA extracted from every sample. About this clonotype itself: Antigen unknown.

General study points: When set beside aged donors, long-lived donors presented more naive CD4+ cells and higher diversity. A roughly linear fall in TCR beta diversity per million T cells was seen with increasing age.

The V end lost 7 bases, the J end lost 8 bases, and 11 bases lay between the germline ends. From germline, CDR1 is SGHAT and CDR2 FQNNGV. The length of the CDR3 is 11 residues. The receptor was derived from a young man in good health. This rearrangement joins TRBV11-2 to TRBJ1-1; D ambiguous. The sequenced sample was blood. The CDR3: CASKGSWEAFF. Here the CDR3 DNA reads TGTGCCAGCAAAGGCAGTTGGGAAGCTTTCTTT.